This entry describes one T cell receptor (beta chain). The source of the sample is a study of control samples from healthy donors and cancer patients. Only in-frame clones appear in the TCRdb table, and some are missing; sequencing was by immunoSEQ multiplex PCR. The sample carries 71,000 or so clones, approximately 89% recorded once. Germline trimming cut 4 bases from V and 5 bases from J; bases unmatched to any gene: 2. Germline lookup yields CDR1 MNHNY and CDR2 SVGAGI (reference sequence). The CDR3 covers 13 residues. The specimen sequenced was PBMCs. The chain employs TRBV6-6 and TRBJ2-5; 9 positions match TRBD1. This clonotype was obtained from a man aged 55 to 69 with lung cancer. CDR3 DNA: TGTGCCAGCAGTTCACAGGGGGCCGAGACCCAGTACTTC. Translating gives CASSSQGAETQYF.